The TCR beta chain under discussion was sequenced for a study of blood T cell repertoires in COVID-19. Whole-study context: The samples span acute and convalescent COVID-19 from the United States, Italy and Spain. PBMCs, B-cell-depleted T cells, or T cells provided the cDNA or gDNA that made up the material.

Germline CDR1 is LGHDT and CDR2 is YNNKEL (reference sequence). Trimming left V 1 base short and J 0 bases short, with 7 bases between. CDR3 size: 16 residues. This clone was found once. As originally analysed: Using reference gene primer amplification, nucleated cell counts were estimated. Sequencing used immunoSEQ multiplex PCR; TCRdb keeps in-frame clones, though not all of them. The DNA gave D and trimming, while V, J and clone size come from that table. The repertoire includes some 160,000 clones, about four fifths of them detected once, and roughly 1.9% sits in the top ten. Sequenced material: peripheral blood. The clonotype was recovered from a woman older than 75 with acute or convalescent COVID-19. The chain employs TRBV3-1 (or the pseudogene TRBV3-2) and TRBJ2-6, with a weak D call TRBD1 (6 bases). CDR3 region: CASSQAQGSGANVLTF. The CDR3 DNA reads as TGTGCCAGCAGCCAAGCACAGGGCTCTGGGGCCAACGTCCTGACTTTC.